The 32 T cell receptor beta chains reported below all come from one sample, sequenced in a study of T cells after yellow fever vaccination (dated by TCRdb to between 2018 and 2021). The meaning of the sample's treatment or condition label: live attenuated yellow fever vaccine strain. The library relied on 5' RACE. The sample was run on an Illumina HiSeq 2500. The raw public reads went through TCRdb reprocessing: fastp at Q25, MiXCR clone calling, in-frame beta chains kept. All rows with the same CDR3 protein become a single entry with the most common DNA and genes. The sample table contains 250,000 to 300,000 distinct CDR3 sequences; only one count was recorded for 10% to 15% of them. Together, the top ten hold roughly 0.5% of the sample. The material sequenced was CD4+ T cells sorted from PBMCs, taken 45 days after the yellow fever booster vaccination. The receptors derive from a man aged 25 to 40 who received the YFV17D yellow fever vaccine.

The chain recombines TRBV5-5 with TRBJ2-3; D is unresolved. The V end was cut by 0 bases, the J end by 4 bases, with 15 bases between. CDR1 is SGHKS, CDR2 YYEKEE, per germline (reference sequence). CDR3 length equals 16 residues. The DNA for the CDR3 is TGTGCCAGCAGCTTGGAGGCCCCGACGGATTCAGATACGCAGTATTTT. It yields the protein CASSLEAPTDSDTQYF.

The V call is TRBV4-3, the J call TRBJ1-1, with D maybe TRBD1 (6 bases). The CDR3 has 14 amino acids. V shed 5 bases and J shed 4 bases, with 14 bases lying between them. Germline CDR1 LGHNA, CDR2 YSLEER. The CDR3 region is CASSKQGLTTEAFF. Here the CDR3 DNA reads TGCGCCAGCAGCAAACAGGGTCTTACCACTGAAGCTTTCTTT.

This clonotype was seen once. A much larger clone differs from this one at a single base, so this may be a read error. The chain joins TRBV6-1 to TRBJ2-5; D gene uncertain. The CDR3 sequence is 13 residues long. CDR1 and CDR2 from the germline V gene are MNHNS and SASEGT. Written as DNA, the CDR3 is TGTGCCAGCAGTGAAATGTACCAAGAGAACCAGTACTTC. This sequence encodes CASSEMYQENQYF.

This chain links TRBV5-1 with TRBJ2-3, with D perhaps TRBD1 or TRBD2 (5 bases each). CDR3 length equals 14 residues. Between the trimmed V and J ends, which lost 4 bases and 5 bases, there was a span of 14 bases. Germline-derived CDR1 and CDR2 are SGHRS and YFSETQ. CDR3 coding DNA: TGCGCCAGCAGCCAGGGACCGCCTGGAGATACGCAGTATTTT. This translates into CASSQGPPGDTQYF.

This clonotype was observed a few times. The genes are TRBV12-3 or TRBV12-4 and TRBJ2-7; D is undetermined. The CDR3 is 13 amino acids. The V and J ends lost 6 bases and 2 bases respectively, with 11 bases between them. In DNA, the CDR3 is TGTGCCAGCAGCCAAAGCACGACCTACGAGCAGTACTTC. Translation: CASSQSTTYEQYF.

This clonotype was observed a few times. The chain carries TRBV10-2 and TRBJ2-3; D uncertain. In germline, CDR1 is WSHSY, CDR2 SAAADI. The V and J ends lost 6 bases and 4 bases respectively, with 14 bases between them. The CDR3 runs 14 residues. As DNA, the CDR3 is TGCGCCAGCAGCAGAGACGGTGGCGCAGATACGCAGTATTTT. Amino acid sequence: CASSRDGGADTQYF.

This clonotype occurred a few times. The chain has TRBV29-1 and TRBJ2-1; 8 nucleotides align to TRBD2. V gave up 7 bases and J gave up 6 bases; unmatched junction bases: 11. This CDR3 spans 14 amino acids. The germline CDR1 and CDR2 sequences are SQVTM and ANQGSEA. This CDR3 is CSGGGLARANEQFF. In DNA form, the CDR3 reads TGCAGCGGGGGAGGACTAGCTCGGGCCAATGAGCAGTTCTTC.

This clonotype has just a few counts. The chain recombines TRBV11-3 with TRBJ2-1, with TRBD2 identical over 11 bases. This CDR3 has 15 residues. Trimming took 6 bases from V and 5 from J; bases not matched to a gene: 6. CDR1 is SGHNT and CDR2 is YENEEA in the germline V gene. The CDR3 bases are TGTGCCAGCAGTCCTACTAGCGGGAGTCACAATGAGCAGTTCTTC. It encodes CASSPTSGSHNEQFF.

This clonotype was observed a few times. This chain uses TRBV7-2 with TRBJ2-1; 9 bases fit TRBD2. The germline V gene has CDR1 SGHTA and CDR2 FQGNSA. The CDR3 is made up of 15 amino acids. The ends lost 4 bases at V and 4 bases at J; junction bases unmatched: 5. The CDR3 DNA reads as TGTGCCAGCAGCTCTAGCGGGAAGCCGTACAATGAGCAGTTCTTC. Protein product: CASSSSGKPYNEQFF.

This clonotype occurred a few times. CDR3 DNA: TGCGCCAGCAGCTTGGGGGCTAGCGGGTCTTACAATGAGCAGTTCTTC. It encodes CASSLGASGSYNEQFF. The J gene is TRBJ2-1, the V gene TRBV5-1; 8 positions agree with TRBD2. CDR3 length equals 16 residues. V was clipped by 0 bases and J by 4 bases; unmatched bases: 6. Germline V gives CDR1 SGHRS, CDR2 YFSETQ.

V is TRBV20-1 and J is TRBJ1-5, with unresolved D. V lost 4 bases to trimming and J lost 7 bases, with 14 bases between them. Germline V gene lookup returns CDR1 DFQATT and CDR2 SNEGSKA (reference sequence). The CDR3 totals 13 residues. CDR3 coding DNA: TGCAGTGCTACTGGGGTCGTCGTGCAGCCCCAGCATTTT. This sequence encodes CSATGVVVQPQHF.

This clonotype was seen only a few times. The chain carries TRBV12-3 or TRBV12-4 and TRBJ2-2; 11 nucleotides match TRBD2. The CDR3 is 15 amino acids. The V gene end was trimmed by 8 bases and the J gene end by 5 bases; junction bases not matched to a gene: 7. CDR3 sequence reads: CASGLRLAGTGELFF. CDR3 in DNA: TGTGCCAGCGGGCTCCGACTAGCGGGAACCGGGGAGCTGTTTTTT.

A few counts support this clonotype. The rearrangement uses TRBV7-3 and TRBJ2-2; D not certain. Germline CDR1 is SGHTA and CDR2 is FQGTGA. The CDR3 loop spans 14 amino acids. V was shortened by 4 bases and J by 4 bases, with 10 bases between the two germline ends. The CDR3 nucleotides are TGTGCCAGCAGCTCGAGCCCAGGCACCGGGGAGCTGTTTTTT. Translation gives CASSSSPGTGELFF.

This chain links TRBV12-3 or TRBV12-4 with TRBJ2-6; D remains unclear. This CDR3 is 13 amino acids long. Trimming removed 7 bases from V and 4 bases from J, with 8 bases in between. The CDR3 sequence: CASTPVGANVLTF. For the CDR3, the DNA is TGTGCCAGCACCCCAGTCGGGGCCAACGTCCTGACTTTC.

The chain combines TRBV6-1 with TRBJ1-1; tentatively, D is TRBD1 (6 bases). Germline assignment: CDR1 MNHNS and CDR2 SASEGT. The V end was cut by 6 bases, the J end by 1 base, with 12 bases between. This CDR3 comprises 14 residues. In DNA, the CDR3 is TGTGCCAGCAGCCAGGGGCAGAGGAACACTGAAGCTTTCTTT. This sequence encodes CASSQGQRNTEAFF.

The chain carries TRBV7-2 and TRBJ2-3; 11 nucleotides agree with TRBD2. This CDR3 is built from 17 residues. V shed 5 bases and J 1 base; nucleotides not matched to a gene: 8. Looked up from germline, CDR1 is SGHTA and CDR2 is FQGNSA. CDR3 in amino acids: CASSVQTSGGRTDTQYF. CDR3 DNA: TGTGCCAGCAGCGTCCAAACTAGCGGGGGACGCACAGATACGCAGTATTTT.

J is TRBJ2-7 and V is TRBV6-6; perhaps TRBD1 as D (6 bases). V lost 7 bases and J 3 bases, leaving 13 bases between the germline ends. Germline CDR1 is MNHNY and CDR2 is SVGAGI (reference sequence). There are 13 residues in the CDR3. In nucleotides, the CDR3 is TGTGCCAGCAAAGGGGACAATTTCTACGAGCAGTACTTC. It encodes CASKGDNFYEQYF.

The V call is TRBV12-3 or TRBV12-4, the J call TRBJ2-6; 7 bases map to TRBD1. V gave up 7 bases and J gave up 0 bases; unmatched junction bases: 9. The CDR3 extends over 17 amino acids. CDR3 nucleotide sequence: TGTGCCAGCACCTCCACTCCAGGGGGCTCTGGGGCCAACGTCCTGACTTTC. Translation gives CASTSTPGGSGANVLTF.

This clonotype was seen a handful of times. The chain recombines TRBV11-2 with TRBJ1-1, with TRBD1 matching 8 bases. The junction had 9 bases not matched to a gene; V was cut back by 1 base and J by 2 bases. Germline CDR1 reads SGHAT; CDR2 reads FQNNGV. This CDR3 is 17 amino acids long. The CDR3 DNA is TGTGCCAGCAGCTTAGTTGGCAGGGGGCCGGTCAACACTGAAGCTTTCTTT. Its protein product is CASSLVGRGPVNTEAFF.

As to this clonotype: It may be a read error: a sequence one base away is much more abundant. The V and J genes are TRBV3-1 and TRBJ2-5; 9 bases agree with TRBD2. Germline-derived CDR1 and CDR2 are LGHDT and YNNKEL (reference sequence). The CDR3 sequence is 15 residues long. V gave up 3 bases and J gave up 5 bases; unmatched junction bases: 7. The CDR3 DNA reads as TGTGCCAGCAGCCAGGTAGCGGGAGCCCATGAGACCCAGTACTTC. Amino acid sequence: CASSQVAGAHETQYF.

The CDR3 loop reads CASSLVTGLGGNIQYF. The CDR3 bases are TGTGCCAGCAGCTTGGTCACGGGGCTCGGCGGAAACATTCAGTACTTC. The rearrangement joins TRBV5-5 to TRBJ2-4; either TRBD1 or TRBD2 may supply D (5 bases each). CDR1 is SGHKS, CDR2 YYEKEE, per germline (reference sequence). V was shortened by 0 bases and J by 6 bases, with 16 bases between the two germline ends. This CDR3 region has 16 residues.

This clonotype came up many times. The chain combines TRBV10-1 with TRBJ2-2; D unclear. Per germline, CDR1 WNHNN and CDR2 SYGVQD (reference sequence). The CDR3 consists of 14 residues. The V end lost 8 bases, the J end lost 3 bases, and 13 bases lay between the germline ends. Written as DNA, the CDR3 is TGCGCCAGCCGCGTTGGGCTCGACACCGGGGAGCTGTTTTTT. This sequence encodes CASRVGLDTGELFF.

In this sample, this clonotype turned up a few times. V usage is TRBV29-1 and J usage is TRBJ1-2, with 7 bases lining up with TRBD1. CDR1 and CDR2 (germline): SQVTM, ANQGSEA. The CDR3 has 12 residues. Germline trimming cut 6 bases from V and 5 bases from J; bases unmatched to any gene: 6. The CDR3 loop reads CSVLGTEYGYTF. CDR3 DNA: TGCAGCGTCCTCGGGACAGAATATGGCTACACCTTC.

The chain combines TRBV11-2 with TRBJ2-7, with D possibly matching TRBD1 (6 bases). Germline V gives CDR1 SGHAT, CDR2 FQNNGV. Trimming stripped 4 bases from V and 0 bases from J, with 13 bases between. This CDR3 is 15 amino acids long. The CDR3 spells CASSSGRTVSYEQYF. For the CDR3, the DNA is TGTGCCAGCAGCTCGGGTCGGACAGTCTCCTACGAGCAGTACTTC.

As regards this clonotype: Given a much more abundant clone one base away, this may be a read error. This CDR3 reads CASSFGRANTGELFF. DNA for the CDR3: TGTGCCAGCAGCTTCGGGAGAGCGAACACCGGGGAGCTGTTTTTT. V gene TRBV6-2 or TRBV6-3 combines with J gene TRBJ2-2; D possibly corresponds to TRBD2 (6 bases). The CDR3 extends over 15 amino acids. Germline V gene lookup returns CDR1 MNHEY and CDR2 SVGEGT. Trimming stripped 6 bases from V and 0 bases from J, with 11 bases between.

At least ten counts were recorded for this clonotype. The chain couples TRBV7-9 to TRBJ2-5; D remains unclear. The CDR3 is 14 residues long. The germline V gene encodes CDR1 SEHNR and CDR2 FQNEAQ (reference sequence). The ends were cut back, 2 bases at V and 2 bases at J, with 9 bases in the middle. The CDR3 DNA is TGTGCCAGCAGCTTAAATAACGGGCAAGAGACCCAGTACTTC. Its translation: CASSLNNGQETQYF.

This clonotype appeared a few times. The gene calls are TRBV18 and TRBJ2-1; no definite D call. This CDR3 is built from 14 residues. CDR1 and CDR2 from the germline V gene are KGHSH and LQKENI. Trimming took 8 bases from V and 8 from J, leaving 19 bases between them. DNA of the CDR3: TGTGCCAGCCACCTTAGCATATCTCACGATGAGCAGTTCTTC. Translated: CASHLSISHDEQFF.

This clonotype was counted many times. The rearrangement joins TRBV6-5 to TRBJ1-1; D gene unclear. V lost 2 bases to trimming and J lost 1 base, with 23 bases between them. In germline, CDR1 is MNHEY, CDR2 SVGAGI. The CDR3 runs to 19 residues. CDR3 residues: CASSYNLFRSHNPNTEAFF. DNA for the CDR3: TGTGCCAGCAGTTACAACTTATTCCGTAGCCATAACCCGAACACTGAAGCTTTCTTT.

This chain uses TRBV9 with TRBJ2-7; D is unclear. CDR3 length: 11 residues. The germline V and J ends were trimmed by 10 bases and 8 bases, with 16 bases remaining between them. CDR1 is SGDLS and CDR2 is YYNGEE in the germline V gene. For the CDR3, the DNA is TGTGCCGCTGGACCGGCAAAACAGCAGTACTTC. Translation gives CAAGPAKQQYF.

This clonotype was detected once. CDR3 residues: CASVKRENTEAFF. As DNA, the CDR3 is TGTGCCAGCGTGAAAAGGGAGAACACTGAAGCTTTCTTT. V and J are TRBV25-1 and TRBJ1-1; D ambiguous. Germline-derived CDR1 and CDR2 are MGHDK and SYGVNS. This CDR3 spans 13 amino acids. Trimming shortened V by 8 bases and J by 1 base, and 11 bases separated the two germline ends.

This clonotype has a handful of counts. The chain recombines TRBV20-1 with TRBJ2-3; the D is unclear. This CDR3 contains 12 residues. V lost 0 bases to trimming and J lost 2 bases, with 3 bases between them. CDR1 DFQATT and CDR2 SNEGSKA come from the germline V gene (reference sequence). CDR3 amino acids: CSARDPTDTQYF. The CDR3, as DNA: TGCAGTGCTAGAGACCCCACAGATACGCAGTATTTT.

V is TRBV7-2 and J is TRBJ2-7; TRBD1 agrees at 10 bases. The J segment lost 3 bases and the V segment lost 4 bases, leaving 6 bases of the junction unmatched. Per germline, CDR1 SGHTA and CDR2 FQGNSA. There are 15 residues in the CDR3. The CDR3 sequence: CASSSPGQGFYEQYF. The CDR3, as DNA: TGTGCCAGCAGCTCTCCGGGACAGGGGTTCTACGAGCAGTACTTC.